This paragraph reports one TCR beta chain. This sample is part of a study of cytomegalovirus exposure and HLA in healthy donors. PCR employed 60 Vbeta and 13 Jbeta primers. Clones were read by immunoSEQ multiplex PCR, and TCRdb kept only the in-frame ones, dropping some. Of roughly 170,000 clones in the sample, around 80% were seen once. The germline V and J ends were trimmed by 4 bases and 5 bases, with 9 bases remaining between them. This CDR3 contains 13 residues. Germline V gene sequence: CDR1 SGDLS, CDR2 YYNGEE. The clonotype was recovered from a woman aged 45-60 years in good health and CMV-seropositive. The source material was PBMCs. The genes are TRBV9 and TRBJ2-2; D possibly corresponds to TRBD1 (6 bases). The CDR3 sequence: CASSLTGTGELFF. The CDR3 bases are TGTGCCAGCAGCTTAACAGGGACCGGGGAGCTGTTTTTT.